Sequencing of this T cell receptor (beta chain) was carried out in a study of cytomegalovirus exposure and HLA in healthy donors. In its sample, this clone was seen a few times. Its matching antigen is unknown. It was with 60 Vbeta and 13 Jbeta primers that the PCR ran. Per the study methods: Unique TCR beta chains numbered around 80 million in a later analysis, with about 9.9 million shared. The data were produced by immunoSEQ multiplex PCR, yet TCRdb's version contains in-frame clones alone and is incomplete. V and J calls and clone size are given by that table; D and trimming were obtained from the DNA. This repertoire shows roughly 100,000 clones, roughly 13% found once; its top ten account for 16%. Trimming removed 11 bases at V and 3 bases at J, with 17 bases between. The CDR3 is made up of 15 amino acids. Germline assignment: CDR1 SNHLY and CDR2 FYNNEI. Findings and caveats of the study: In most subjects, TCR beta sequences reportedly gave accurate predictions of HLA-A and HLA-B alleles. Analyses of presence and absence presupposed an approximately uniform sequencing depth across donors.

The source material was PBMCs. This chain uses TRBV2 with TRBJ1-6; D uncertain. The sequence was collected from a man aged 40-55 years in good health and CMV-seropositive. In nucleotides, the CDR3 is TGTGCCTCCCAAACGGAGTTGATCTATAATTCACCCCTCCACTTT. It specifies CASQTELIYNSPLHF.